Presented here are 2 T cell receptor beta chains from one specimen sequenced in a study of blood T cell repertoires in COVID-19. Sequencing was performed with immunoSEQ multiplex PCR; in TCRdb, only in-frame clones are kept and a portion is missing. Here the sample spans 62,000 or so clones, over 75% being singletons. Sequenced input: peripheral blood. These receptors all stem from a human donor in a cohort sampled during active COVID-19.

The chain has TRBV19 and TRBJ1-5; D is undetermined. Germline CDR1 and CDR2: LNHDA and SQIVND (reference sequence). The CDR3 has 14 amino acids. Trimming removed 3 bases from V and 2 bases from J, with 8 bases in between. The CDR3 coding sequence is TGTGCCAGTAGTATGAGGGAGGGCAATCAGCCCCAGCATTTT. Amino acid sequence: CASSMREGNQPQHF.

V usage is TRBV7-9 and J usage is TRBJ2-2, with TRBD1 matching 9 bases. CDR3 length: 18 amino acids. The V gene end was trimmed by 5 bases and the J gene end by 1 base; junction bases not matched to a gene: 11. Germline lookup yields CDR1 SEHNR and CDR2 FQNEAQ (reference sequence). The CDR3 loop is CASSPPLLGQGNTGELFF. The DNA for the CDR3 is TGTGCCAGCAGCCCACCCCTATTGGGACAGGGGAACACCGGGGAGCTGTTTTTT.